These 28 T cell receptor beta chains were sequenced from one sample in a study of human T cells and chemical hapten exposure. Documented time point: patch test 2, 6 weeks after DPC sensitization. Treatment given: therapeutic diphenylcyclopropenone sensitization with weekly scalp DPC. TCRdb passed the RACE reads through MiXCR, listing each CDR3 protein once. Counted here are about 350,000 distinct CDR3 sequences, about 6% occurring once; the ten biggest clones make up 5% to 6%. Sample: whole blood, taken in connection with sensitization to the hapten diphenylcyclopropenone (DPC). Receptors were obtained from a young woman with alopecia areata. Some clones in this sample may be carry-over from other donors' samples.

Many counts were recorded for this clonotype. The V and J genes are TRBV29-1 and TRBJ1-2; no clear D. Trimming left V 0 bases short and J 4 bases short, with 9 bases between. This CDR3 region has 13 residues. Per germline, CDR1 SQVTM and CDR2 ANQGSEA. The CDR3 DNA reads TGCAGCGTTGAAGATCAACTGGGCTATGGCTACACCTTC. It yields the protein CSVEDQLGYGYTF. Filled out from reference TRBV29-1 and TRBJ1-2, the complete variable domain reads SAVISQKPSRDICQRGTSLTIQCQVDSQVTMMFWYRQQPGQSLTLIATANQGSEATYESGFVIDKFPISRPNLTFSTLTVSNMSPEDSSIYLCSVEDQLGYGYTFGSGTRLTVV.

This clonotype came up a few times. This chain connects TRBV7-9 to TRBJ2-2; 11 nucleotides agree with TRBD1. The V gene's germline CDR1 is SEHNR and CDR2 FQNEAQ (reference sequence). After removal of 5 bases from V and 3 bases from J, the junction contained 17 bases not matched to a gene. The length of the CDR3 is 20 residues. The CDR3 DNA reads as TGTGCCAGCAGCGCAACTACCGGGACAGGGGGATCACACGACACCGGGGAGCTGTTTTTT. This codes for CASSATTGTGGSHDTGELFF.

The genes are TRBV29-1 and TRBJ1-4, with D unclear. The CDR3 length is 12 residues. Looked up from germline, CDR1 is SQVTM and CDR2 is ANQGSEA. V shed 3 bases and J shed 7 bases, with 9 bases lying between them. The CDR3 sequence: CSVDPDGEKLFF. The CDR3 DNA reads as TGCAGCGTTGACCCCGACGGTGAAAAACTGTTTTTT.

This clonotype was observed many times. The chain uses TRBV2 and TRBJ2-1; D not certain. V lost 8 bases and J 7 bases, leaving 9 bases between the germline ends. The CDR3 spans 11 residues. Per germline, CDR1 SNHLY and CDR2 FYNNEI. The CDR3 protein is CASGEANEQFF. CDR3 sequence (DNA): TGTGCCAGCGGAGAGGCGAATGAGCAGTTCTTC.

This clonotype was counted only a few times. The chain carries TRBV12-5 and TRBJ1-4, with unresolved D. CDR1 and CDR2 from the germline V gene are LGHNT and FRNRAP. The CDR3 is 13 amino acids. Trimming removed 1 base from V and 7 bases from J, with 7 bases in between. For the CDR3, the DNA is TGTGCTAGTGGTTTGGGGAACAGTGAAAAACTGTTTTTT. It codes for CASGLGNSEKLFF.

The sample holds many counts of this clonotype. This chain's CDR3 is CASSYRGWNQPQHF. The CDR3 coding sequence is TGTGCCAGCAGTTACAGGGGATGGAATCAGCCCCAGCATTTT. The chain employs TRBV27 and TRBJ1-5; 7 nucleotides line up with TRBD1. V was pared by 4 bases and J by 4 bases, with 4 bases of the junction left unmatched. The CDR3 has 14 amino acids. CDR1 MNHEY and CDR2 SMNVEV come from the germline V gene (reference sequence).

This sequence joins TRBV21-1 and TRBJ2-7; the table names TRBD1, a call not compared with the DNA. TRBV21-1 is shown as a pseudogene. The CDR3 covers 12 residues. The CDR3 DNA sequence: TGTGCCAGCCCTGTGTTCGGCCTTGAGCAGTACTTC. Translation: CASPVFGLEQYF.

The rearrangement uses TRBV12-3 or TRBV12-4 and TRBJ2-3; D uncertain. The CDR3 is made up of 14 amino acids. The ends were cut back, 3 bases at V and 1 base at J, with 8 bases in the middle. Here the CDR3 reads CASSLREGTDTQYF. The CDR3 DNA reads TGTGCCAGCAGTTTGCGAGAAGGCACAGATACGCAGTATTTT.

V gene TRBV7-4 combines with J gene TRBJ2-5; D is ambiguous. The CDR3 has 14 residues. Germline assignment: CDR1 SGHVT and CDR2 SQSDAQ. V was shortened by 3 bases and J by 2 bases, with 10 bases between the two germline ends. This CDR3 reads CASSLVSPQETQYF. For the CDR3, the DNA is TGTGCCAGCAGCTTGGTTTCGCCACAAGAGACCCAGTACTTC.

The table lists this clonotype with a few counts. The chain couples TRBV20-1 to TRBJ2-1; 10 bases line up with TRBD2. Germline-derived CDR1 and CDR2 are DFQATT and SNEGSKA (reference sequence). With V trimmed by 2 bases and J by 4 bases, 5 bases remained unmatched. The length of the CDR3 is 15 residues. The DNA of the CDR3 is TGCAGTGCTAGAACCCTAGCGGGGGAATACAATGAGCAGTTCTTC. Translating gives CSARTLAGEYNEQFF.

This clonotype was counted only a few times. V gene TRBV10-3 combines with J gene TRBJ2-3; D assignment may be TRBD1 or TRBD2 (5 bases each). Between the trimmed V and J ends, which lost 10 bases and 3 bases, there was a span of 20 bases. The germline V gene has CDR1 ENHRY and CDR2 SYGVKD. The CDR3 covers 15 residues. The CDR3 loop is CATKTGTSPTDTQYF. For the CDR3, the DNA is TGTGCCACCAAGACTGGGACGAGCCCAACAGATACGCAGTATTTT.

This clonotype was found many times. The V gene is TRBV10-3, the J gene TRBJ2-7; a weak D match, TRBD1 (6 bases). The germline V gene encodes CDR1 ENHRY and CDR2 SYGVKD. The CDR3 loop spans 13 amino acids. The ends were cut back, 4 bases at V and 1 base at J, with 8 bases in the middle. CDR3 residues: CAISGGQSYEQYF. The CDR3 DNA sequence: TGTGCCATCAGTGGAGGACAGTCCTACGAGCAGTACTTC.

The chain combines TRBV12-3 or TRBV12-4 with TRBJ1-5; D gene unclear. V lost 2 bases and J 1 base, leaving 9 bases between the germline ends. The CDR3 length is 15 residues. CDR3 bases: TGTGCCAGCAGTTTAAGCCCAGGAAGCAATCAGCCCCAGCATTTT. Protein product: CASSLSPGSNQPQHF.

The gene calls are TRBV6-5 and TRBJ2-7, with D perhaps TRBD1 (6 bases). The germline CDR1 and CDR2 sequences are MNHEY and SVGAGI. The CDR3 runs to 13 residues. The V gene lost 4 bases and the J gene lost 0 bases, with 7 bases spanning the gap. The CDR3 region is CASSWDNSYEQYF. CDR3 bases: TGTGCCAGCAGTTGGGACAACTCCTACGAGCAGTACTTC.

This clonotype has ten or more counts. The V and J genes are TRBV27 and TRBJ2-5; 15 bases align to TRBD2. This CDR3 is 16 amino acids long. Germline CDR1 MNHEY, CDR2 SMNVEV (reference sequence). With 6 bases clipped from V and 6 bases from J, the junction kept 8 bases outside the gene matches. CDR3 loop: CASRGLAGGPKKTQYF. CDR3 sequence (DNA): TGTGCCAGCAGGGGACTAGCGGGGGGTCCCAAGAAGACCCAGTACTTC.

This clonotype has more than one count but fewer than ten. The chain is built from TRBV6-2 or TRBV6-3 and TRBJ1-1; 9 bases fit TRBD1. The CDR3 extends over 15 amino acids. V lost 4 bases to trimming and J lost 4 bases; unmatched junction nucleotides: 7. Germline V CDR1 and CDR2: MNHEY, SVGEGT. This chain's CDR3 is CASSFPQGARTEAFF. The DNA for the CDR3 is TGTGCCAGCAGTTTTCCACAGGGGGCGCGCACTGAAGCTTTCTTT.

This clonotype was seen only a few times. This chain uses TRBV10-3 with TRBJ2-7, with D uncertain. Germline CDR1 ENHRY, CDR2 SYGVKD. CDR3 length: 15 amino acids. The V and J ends lost 0 bases and 0 bases respectively, with 9 bases between them. The CDR3 region is CAISESETSSYEQYF. As DNA, the CDR3 is TGTGCCATCAGTGAGTCGGAGACATCCTCCTACGAGCAGTACTTC.

This clonotype was seen a handful of times. This chain uses TRBV5-5 with TRBJ2-3, with 9 bases lining up with TRBD1. The CDR3 totals 15 residues. V was clipped by 4 bases and J by 3 bases; unmatched bases: 6. The germline V gene encodes CDR1 SGHKS and CDR2 YYEKEE (reference sequence). The CDR3 loop reads CASSRDREVTDTQYF. CDR3 coding DNA: TGTGCCAGCAGCCGGGACAGGGAAGTAACAGATACGCAGTATTTT.

This chain uses TRBV7-9 with TRBJ1-2; D perhaps matches TRBD1 (5 bases). The CDR3 consists of 17 residues. Germline CDR1 SEHNR, CDR2 FQNEAQ (reference sequence). V was cut by 5 bases and J by 4 bases, with 23 bases left in between. DNA for the CDR3: TGTGCCAGCAGCCCCTCACCCAAGTTCGCCGGGGGCTATGGCTACACCTTC. Translating it yields CASSPSPKFAGGYGYTF.

This clonotype was recorded many times. The genes are TRBV5-1 and TRBJ2-2; a weak D match, TRBD1 (6 bases). Trimming shortened V by 2 bases and J by 2 bases, and 13 bases separated the two germline ends. Germline CDR1 is SGHRS and CDR2 is YFSETQ. The CDR3 loop spans 16 amino acids. The CDR3: CASSFPGAPNTGELFF. For the CDR3, the DNA is TGCGCCAGCAGCTTCCCAGGGGCTCCCAACACCGGGGAGCTGTTTTTT. Variable domain in full (rest from reference TRBV5-1 and TRBJ2-2): KAGVTQTPRYLIKTRGQQVTLSCSPISGHRSVSWYQQTPGQGLQFLFEYFSETQRNKGNFPGRFSGRQFSNSRSEMNVSTLELGDSALYLCASSFPGAPNTGELFFGEGSRLTVL.

The chain links TRBV18 to TRBJ1-4; D is unresolved. CDR3 length: 15 amino acids. The germline CDR1 and CDR2 sequences are KGHSH and LQKENI. The ends were cut back, 3 bases at V and 7 bases at J, with 15 bases in the middle. CDR3 sequence: CASSPAFIGPEKLFF. CDR3 sequence (DNA): TGTGCCAGCTCACCGGCATTTATCGGTCCTGAAAAACTGTTTTTT.

This clonotype was counted many times. The rearrangement joins TRBV6-5 to TRBJ1-1; maybe TRBD1 (5 bases). The germline V and J ends were trimmed by 6 bases and 2 bases, with 13 bases remaining between them. Germline V gene sequence: CDR1 MNHEY, CDR2 SVGAGI. The CDR3 length is 14 residues. CDR3 nucleotide sequence: TGTGCCAGCAGCCGCAAGACAGCTAACACTGAAGCTTTCTTT. It encodes CASSRKTANTEAFF.

The chain uses TRBV29-1 and TRBJ2-1, with no clear D. CDR3 length: 14 residues. The germline V and J ends were trimmed by 7 bases and 0 bases, with 13 bases remaining between them. The germline V gene encodes CDR1 SQVTM and CDR2 ANQGSEA. The CDR3 DNA is TGCAGCGCCGAGCAAGTAAGCTCCTACAATGAGCAGTTCTTC. This encodes CSAEQVSSYNEQFF.

This clonotype was counted many times. The CDR3 here is CSARDPLAPKHSYEQYF. The CDR3 nucleotides read TGCAGTGCTAGAGATCCCCTAGCTCCCAAACACTCCTACGAGCAGTACTTC. The genes are TRBV20-1 and TRBJ2-7; D might be TRBD2 (5 bases). Deletions cut 0 bases from V and 0 bases from J, with 18 bases between. The CDR3 spans 17 residues. Germline values: CDR1 DFQATT, CDR2 SNEGSKA (reference sequence).

The chain recombines TRBV15 with TRBJ1-3, with D hard to call. The ends were cut back, 0 bases at V and 1 base at J, with 13 bases in the middle. The CDR3 has 17 amino acids. Germline CDR1 LNHNV, CDR2 YYDKDF (reference sequence). CDR3 DNA: TGTGCCACCAGCAGAGATCTGGGATGGGTTTCTGGAAACACCATATATTTT. Amino acids: CATSRDLGWVSGNTIYF. Complete variable domain (other parts from reference TRBV15 and TRBJ1-3): DAMVIQNPRYQVTQFGKPVTLSCSQTLNHNVMYWYQQKSSQAPKLLFHYYDKDFNNEADTPDNFQSRRPNTSFCFLDIRSPGLGDTAMYLCATSRDLGWVSGNTIYFGEGSWLTVV.

The sample holds many counts of this clonotype. The CDR3 spells CASSVVGLSDEKLFF. The CDR3 nucleotides read TGTGCCAGCAGCGTAGTCGGCCTTTCGGATGAAAAACTGTTTTTT. This sequence joins TRBV7-2 and TRBJ1-4; D not resolved. The CDR3 consists of 15 residues. The V end was cut by 5 bases, the J end by 6 bases, with 16 bases between. Germline CDR1 reads SGHTA; CDR2 reads FQGNSA.

This clonotype was recorded at least ten times. The chain recombines TRBV5-1 with TRBJ1-2, with 10 bases matching TRBD1. The CDR3 runs 14 residues. The junction had 3 bases not matched to a gene; V was cut back by 0 bases and J by 7 bases. CDR1 is SGHRS, CDR2 YFSETQ, per germline. DNA of the CDR3: TGCGCCAGCAGCTTGGGACAGGGGGCGCGTGGCTACACCTTC. Residues: CASSLGQGARGYTF. The full variable domain, rest sourced from reference TRBV5-1 and TRBJ1-2, is KAGVTQTPRYLIKTRGQQVTLSCSPISGHRSVSWYQQTPGQGLQFLFEYFSETQRNKGNFPGRFSGRQFSNSRSEMNVSTLELGDSALYLCASSLGQGARGYTFGSGTRLTVV.

This clonotype was picked up a small number of times. V and J are TRBV6-4 and TRBJ2-1, with D uncertain. The CDR3 runs 14 residues. Trimming pared 0 bases from V and 6 bases from J, leaving 9 bases between. Per germline, CDR1 MRHNA and CDR2 SNTAGT. The CDR3 loop is CASSDSRDPNEQFF. The CDR3 DNA follows: TGTGCCAGCAGTGACTCGAGAGACCCCAATGAGCAGTTCTTC.